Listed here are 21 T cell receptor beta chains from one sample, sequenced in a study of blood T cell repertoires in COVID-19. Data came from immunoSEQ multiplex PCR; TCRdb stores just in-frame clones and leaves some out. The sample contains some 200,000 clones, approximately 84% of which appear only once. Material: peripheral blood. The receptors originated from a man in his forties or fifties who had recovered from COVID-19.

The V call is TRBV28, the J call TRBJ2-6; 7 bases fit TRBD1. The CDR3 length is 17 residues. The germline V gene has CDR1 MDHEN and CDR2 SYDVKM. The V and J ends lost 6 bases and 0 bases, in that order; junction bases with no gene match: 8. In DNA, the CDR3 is TGTGCCAGCAGCGTGACAGGGCCCAGCTCTGGGGCCAACGTCCTGACTTTC. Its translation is CASSVTGPSSGANVLTF.

CDR3 sequence: CASSPVGGATGNTIYF. The CDR3, as DNA: TGTGCCAGCAGCCCCGTCGGGGGGGCTACTGGAAACACCATATATTTT. This chain connects TRBV3-1 (or the pseudogene TRBV3-2) to TRBJ1-3; a weak D match, TRBD1 (6 bases). Trimming pared 4 bases from V and 2 bases from J, leaving 15 bases between. The germline V gene encodes CDR1 LGHDT and CDR2 YNNKEL (reference sequence). This CDR3 spans 16 amino acids.

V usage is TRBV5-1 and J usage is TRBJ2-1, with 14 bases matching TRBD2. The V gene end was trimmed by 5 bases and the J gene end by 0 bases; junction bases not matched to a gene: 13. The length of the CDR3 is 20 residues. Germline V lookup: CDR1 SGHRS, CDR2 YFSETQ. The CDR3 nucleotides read TGCGCCAGCAGTCCGATTGCGACTAGCGGGAGGGAAGGCTCCTACAATGAGCAGTTCTTC. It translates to CASSPIATSGREGSYNEQFF.

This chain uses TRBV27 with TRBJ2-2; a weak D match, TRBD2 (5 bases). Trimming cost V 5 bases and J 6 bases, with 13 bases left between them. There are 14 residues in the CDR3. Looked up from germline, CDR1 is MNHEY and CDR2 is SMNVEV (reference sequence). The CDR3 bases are TGTGCCAGCAGTGTTACTAGACTCGCCGGGGAGCTGTTTTTT. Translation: CASSVTRLAGELFF.

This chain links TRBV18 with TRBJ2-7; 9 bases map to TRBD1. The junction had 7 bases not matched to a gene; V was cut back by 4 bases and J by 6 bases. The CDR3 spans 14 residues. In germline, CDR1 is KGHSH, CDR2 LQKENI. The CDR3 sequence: CASSLRDRVFEQYF. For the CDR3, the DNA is TGTGCCAGCTCACTCCGGGACAGGGTCTTCGAGCAGTACTTC.

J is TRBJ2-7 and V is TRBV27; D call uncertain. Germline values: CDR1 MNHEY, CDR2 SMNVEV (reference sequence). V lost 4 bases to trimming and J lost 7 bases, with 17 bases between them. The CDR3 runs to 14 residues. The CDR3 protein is CASSSGFRAEEQYF. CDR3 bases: TGTGCCAGCAGTTCAGGATTCCGAGCTGAAGAGCAGTACTTC.

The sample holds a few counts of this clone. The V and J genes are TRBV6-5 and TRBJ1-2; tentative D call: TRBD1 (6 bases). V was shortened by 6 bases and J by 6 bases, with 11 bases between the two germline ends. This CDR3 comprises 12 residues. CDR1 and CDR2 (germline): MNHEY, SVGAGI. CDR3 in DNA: TGTGCCAGCAGGATACAGGGAAATGGCTACACCTTC. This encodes CASRIQGNGYTF.

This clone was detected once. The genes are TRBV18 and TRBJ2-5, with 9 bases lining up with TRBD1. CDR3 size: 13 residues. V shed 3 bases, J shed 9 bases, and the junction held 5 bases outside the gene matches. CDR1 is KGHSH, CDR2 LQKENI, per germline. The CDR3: CASSPDRQGAQYF. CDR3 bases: TGTGCCAGCTCACCTGACAGACAGGGGGCCCAGTACTTC.

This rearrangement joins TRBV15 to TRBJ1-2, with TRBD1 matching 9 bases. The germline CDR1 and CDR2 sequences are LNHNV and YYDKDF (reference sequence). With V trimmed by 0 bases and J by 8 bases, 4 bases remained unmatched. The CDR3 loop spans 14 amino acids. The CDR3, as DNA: TGTGCCACCAGCAGAGACACAGGGGGCGCGGGCTACACCTTC. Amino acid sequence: CATSRDTGGAGYTF.

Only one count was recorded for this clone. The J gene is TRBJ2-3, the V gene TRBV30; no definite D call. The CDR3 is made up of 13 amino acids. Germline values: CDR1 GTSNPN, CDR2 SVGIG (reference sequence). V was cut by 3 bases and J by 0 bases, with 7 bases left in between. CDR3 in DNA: TGTGCCTGGAGCCCCCAGAGCACAGATACGCAGTATTTT. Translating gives CAWSPQSTDTQYF.

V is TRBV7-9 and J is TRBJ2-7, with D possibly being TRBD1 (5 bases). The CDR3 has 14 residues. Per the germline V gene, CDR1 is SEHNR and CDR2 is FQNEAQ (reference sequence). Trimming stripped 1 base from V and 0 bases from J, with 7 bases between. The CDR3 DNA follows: TGTGCCAGCAGCTTAGACAGGACCTCCTACGAGCAGTACTTC. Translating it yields CASSLDRTSYEQYF. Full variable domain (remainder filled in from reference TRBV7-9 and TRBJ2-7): DTGVSQNPRHKITKRGQNVTFRCDPISEHNRLYWYRQTLGQGPEFLTYFQNEAQLEKSRLLSDRFSAERPKGSFSTLEIQRTEQGDSAMYLCASSLDRTSYEQYFGPGTRLTVT.

The CDR3 is CASSRNSEGQPQHF. The DNA for the CDR3 is TGTGCCAGCTCACGTAACTCGGAGGGTCAGCCCCAGCATTTT. The chain carries TRBV18 and TRBJ1-5, with D uncertain. The V gene's germline CDR1 is KGHSH and CDR2 LQKENI. The CDR3 covers 14 residues. V was trimmed by 4 bases and J by 6 bases, leaving 13 bases between them.

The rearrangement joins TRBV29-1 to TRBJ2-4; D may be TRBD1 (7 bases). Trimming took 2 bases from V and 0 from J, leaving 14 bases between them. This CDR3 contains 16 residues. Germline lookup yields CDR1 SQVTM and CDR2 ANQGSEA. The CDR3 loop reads CSVEMYQGGAKNIQYF. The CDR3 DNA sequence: TGCAGCGTTGAAATGTATCAGGGGGGAGCCAAAAACATTCAGTACTTC.

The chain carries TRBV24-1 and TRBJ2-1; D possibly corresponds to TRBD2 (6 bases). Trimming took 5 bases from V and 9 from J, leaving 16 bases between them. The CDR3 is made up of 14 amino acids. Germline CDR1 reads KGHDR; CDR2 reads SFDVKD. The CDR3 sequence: CATSVRGMRTEQFF. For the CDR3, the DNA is TGTGCCACCAGTGTGCGGGGTATGAGGACTGAGCAGTTCTTC.

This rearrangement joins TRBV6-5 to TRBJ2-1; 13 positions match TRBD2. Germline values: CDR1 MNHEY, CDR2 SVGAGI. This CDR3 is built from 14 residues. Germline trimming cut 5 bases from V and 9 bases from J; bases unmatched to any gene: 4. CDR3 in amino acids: CASSRTSGSSEQFF. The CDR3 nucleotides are TGTGCCAGCAGTAGGACTAGCGGGAGCTCTGAGCAGTTCTTC.

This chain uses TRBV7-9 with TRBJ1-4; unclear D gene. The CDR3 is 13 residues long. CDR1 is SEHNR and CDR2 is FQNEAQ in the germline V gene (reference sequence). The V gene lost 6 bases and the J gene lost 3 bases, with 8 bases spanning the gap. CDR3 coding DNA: TGTGCCAGCAGACCTGGAGCTAATGAAAAACTGTTTTTT. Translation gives CASRPGANEKLFF.

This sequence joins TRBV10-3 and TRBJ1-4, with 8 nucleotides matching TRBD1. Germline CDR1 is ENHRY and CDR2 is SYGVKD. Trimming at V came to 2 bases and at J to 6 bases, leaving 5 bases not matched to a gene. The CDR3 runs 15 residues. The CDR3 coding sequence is TGTGCCATCAGTGAGATGACAGGGGTATATGAAAAACTGTTTTTT. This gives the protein CAISEMTGVYEKLFF.

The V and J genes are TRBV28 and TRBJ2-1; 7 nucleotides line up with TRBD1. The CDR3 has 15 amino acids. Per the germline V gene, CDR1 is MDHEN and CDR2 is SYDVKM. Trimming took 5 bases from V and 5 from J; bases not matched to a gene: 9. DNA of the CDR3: TGTGCCAGCAGTCAGACAGGGTCGGCGGACAATGAGCAGTTCTTC. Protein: CASSQTGSADNEQFF.

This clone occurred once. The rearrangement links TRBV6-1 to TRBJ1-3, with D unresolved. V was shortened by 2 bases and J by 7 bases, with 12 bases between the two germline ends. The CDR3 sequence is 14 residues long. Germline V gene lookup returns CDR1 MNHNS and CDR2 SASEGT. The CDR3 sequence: CASSEFWQMNTIYF. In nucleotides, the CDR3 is TGTGCCAGCAGTGAATTTTGGCAGATGAACACCATATATTTT.

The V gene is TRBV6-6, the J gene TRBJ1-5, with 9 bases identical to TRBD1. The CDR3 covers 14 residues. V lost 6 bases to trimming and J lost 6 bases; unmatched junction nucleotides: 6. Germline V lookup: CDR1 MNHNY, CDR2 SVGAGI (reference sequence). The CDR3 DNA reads TGTGCCAGCAGGGCCTCGGGACAGGGTCAGCCCCAGCATTTT. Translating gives CASRASGQGQPQHF.

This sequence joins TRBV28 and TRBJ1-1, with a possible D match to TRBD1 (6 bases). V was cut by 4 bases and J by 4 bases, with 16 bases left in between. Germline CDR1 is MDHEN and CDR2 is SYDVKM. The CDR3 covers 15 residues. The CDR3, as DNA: TGTGCCAGCAGTTCATTCCATCAGGGGATCACTGAAGCTTTCTTT. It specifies CASSSFHQGITEAFF.